These T cell receptor beta chains were read from a single sample in a study of OX40 agonist ivuxolimab in advanced cancers. Profiled with immunoSEQ multiplex PCR; TCRdb holds only in-frame clones, not every one. This sample carries 60,000 or so clones, more than 65% of them seen once, and the ten largest clones take roughly 2.3%. This sample comprised CD4+ or CD8+ T cells sorted from blood, obtained in a trial of the OX40 agonist ivuxolimab. Receptor source: an adult with an advanced solid tumor such as melanoma, head and neck, liver or kidney cancer. Each CDR3 is given with its conserved first and last residue. D genes are given only for firm matches. A clone size is listed for some rows: how often the clone was seen (once, few, many), or a class if it is expanded.

v_gene: TRBV25-1; j_gene: TRBJ2-7; len: 11; abundance: NA; d_gene: NA; CDR3nt: TGTGCCAGCAGTGGTGCGGCCGAGCAGTACTTC; CDR3aa: CASSGAAEQYF
v_gene: TRBV10-2; j_gene: TRBJ2-7; len: 12; abundance: NA; d_gene: NA; CDR3nt: TGCGCCAGCAGTGAGTCGCTCCCGGAGCAGTACTTC; CDR3aa: CASSESLPEQYF
v_gene: TRBV9; j_gene: TRBJ1-1; len: 14; abundance: NA; d_gene: NA; CDR3nt: TGTGCCAGCAGCGTAGCCGGGATGAACACTGAAGCTTTCTTT; CDR3aa: CASSVAGMNTEAFF
v_gene: TRBV14; j_gene: TRBJ1-4; len: 14; abundance: NA; d_gene: TRBD1; CDR3nt: TGTGCCAGCAGCCACTGGACAGGGGTCGAAAAACTGTTTTTT; CDR3aa: CASSHWTGVEKLFF
v_gene: TRBV6-5; j_gene: TRBJ2-3; len: 15; abundance: few; d_gene: NA; CDR3nt: TGTGCCAGCAGTTACAGGGCCGGGTTAACAGATACGCAGTATTTT; CDR3aa: CASSYRAGLTDTQYF
v_gene: TRBV6-6; j_gene: TRBJ2-7; len: 11; abundance: NA; d_gene: NA; CDR3nt: TGTGCCAGCAGTTTAGAAAGCGAGCAGTACTTC; CDR3aa: CASSLESEQYF
v_gene: TRBV28; j_gene: TRBJ1-1; len: 13; abundance: NA; d_gene: TRBD1; CDR3nt: TGTGCCAGCCGCTCAGGGGGCATCGCTGAAGCTTTCTTT; CDR3aa: CASRSGGIAEAFF
v_gene: TRBV29-1; j_gene: TRBJ2-1; len: 14; abundance: once; d_gene: TRBD1; CDR3nt: TGCAGCGTTTCTCGGGACAGCCTCTACAATGAGCAGTTCTTC; CDR3aa: CSVSRDSLYNEQFF
v_gene: TRBV9; j_gene: TRBJ1-4; len: 16; abundance: NA; d_gene: TRBD1; CDR3nt: TGTGCCAGCAGCGTAGCTGTAAGGACAGGTGGTGAAAAACTGTTTTTT; CDR3aa: CASSVAVRTGGEKLFF
v_gene: TRBV11-2; j_gene: TRBJ1-1; len: 15; abundance: NA; d_gene: NA; CDR3nt: TGTGCCAGCAGCCTCGCGGAGAGAATGAACACTGAAGCTTTCTTT; CDR3aa: CASSLAERMNTEAFF
v_gene: TRBV29-1; j_gene: TRBJ2-5; len: 13; abundance: NA; d_gene: NA; CDR3nt: TGCAGCGTTGATTTTAGCCGCCAAGAGACCCAGTACTTC; CDR3aa: CSVDFSRQETQYF
v_gene: TRBV28; j_gene: TRBJ1-3; len: 19; abundance: NA; d_gene: NA; CDR3nt: TGTGCCAGCAGTTTTTCCGGGACGTTTTCCCGCTACTCTGGAAACACCATATATTTT; CDR3aa: CASSFSGTFSRYSGNTIYF
v_gene: TRBV4-1; j_gene: TRBJ1-4; len: 19; abundance: NA; d_gene: NA; CDR3nt: TGCGCCAGCAGCCAAGATCGGGGTGGGACTGTTCCGATTAATGAAAAACTGTTTTTT; CDR3aa: CASSQDRGGTVPINEKLFF
v_gene: TRBV4-3; j_gene: TRBJ2-2; len: 16; abundance: few; d_gene: NA; CDR3nt: TGCGCCAGCAGCCAAGTGCTGACGACTTCCACCGGGGAGCTGTTTTTT; CDR3aa: CASSQVLTTSTGELFF